A selection of T cell receptor beta chains follows, all from one sample in a study of cytotoxic CD8 clonotypes in ibrutinib-treated CLL. Assay used: immunoSEQ multiplex PCR; TCRdb lists only in-frame clones, some missing. The profile covers under 200,000 clones, with around 84% appearing a single time and under 2.5% taken by the ten largest. The sequences come from PBMCs, collected after 12 months of ibrutinib treatment. These receptors were taken from a human donor with chronic lymphocytic leukemia. CDR3s include the opening cysteine and the closing phenylalanine or tryptophan. D genes are given only for firm matches. Clone size is shown for a subset of rows, as once, few, many or a class of expanded clone.

J: TRBJ2-7
D: TRBD1
size: NA
length: 15
V: TRBV10-3
DNA: TGTGCCATCAGTGACCGGGACAGGGACTCCTACGAGCAGTACTTC
CDR3: CAISDRDRDSYEQYF

J: TRBJ1-1
D: TRBD1
size: NA
length: 12
V: TRBV9
DNA: TGTGCCAGCAGCCCGGGACAGACTGAAGCTTTCTTT
CDR3: CASSPGQTEAFF

J: TRBJ2-7
D: TRBD1
size: NA
length: 15
V: TRBV30
DNA: TGTGCCTGGAGTGTACCCCGGGACAGGGGCTACGAGCAGTACTTC
CDR3: CAWSVPRDRGYEQYF

J: TRBJ2-3
D: NA
size: NA
length: 13
V: TRBV14
DNA: TGTGCCAGCAGCCCAGGGGAGGCCAAAATGCAGTATTTT
CDR3: CASSPGEAKMQYF

J: TRBJ2-7
D: TRBD1
size: many
length: 13
V: TRBV6-5
DNA: TGTGCCAGCAGCGTCGGACAGGGTGGCGAGCAGTACTTC
CDR3: CASSVGQGGEQYF

J: TRBJ2-1
D: TRBD1
size: NA
length: 16
V: TRBV7-8
DNA: TGTGCCAGCAGCCCTAGTGGGACAGGCATATACAATGAGCAGTTCTTC
CDR3: CASSPSGTGIYNEQFF

J: TRBJ2-3
D: NA
size: NA
length: 14
V: TRBV5-1
DNA: TGCGCCAGCAGCTTGGAGTCCCCCACAGATACGCAGTATTTT
CDR3: CASSLESPTDTQYF

J: TRBJ1-4
D: NA
size: once
length: 13
V: TRBV10-3
DNA: TGTGCCATCAGGGGGGCTTGGAATGAAAAACTGTTTTTT
CDR3: CAIRGAWNEKLFF

J: TRBJ2-3
D: NA
size: NA
length: 15
V: TRBV18
DNA: TGTGCCAGCTCACCCATCGCGGCAGGCACAGATACGCAGTATTTT
CDR3: CASSPIAAGTDTQYF

J: TRBJ2-7
D: TRBD1
size: NA
length: 15
V: TRBV30
DNA: TGTGCCTGGAGTGTATATCTGGGACAGGGGTCCGAGCAGTACTTC
CDR3: CAWSVYLGQGSEQYF

J: TRBJ2-7
D: NA
size: NA
length: 12
V: TRBV5-4
DNA: TGTGCCAGCAGCGCTCTCGAGGCCGAGCAGTACTTC
CDR3: CASSALEAEQYF

J: TRBJ1-2
D: TRBD1
size: NA
length: 15
V: TRBV27
DNA: TGTGCCAGCAGTCCATGGCCCGGGACAGGGGATGGCTACACCTTC
CDR3: CASSPWPGTGDGYTF

J: TRBJ1-5
D: NA
size: NA
length: 15
V: TRBV6-5
DNA: TGTGCCAGCAAAGGGGCAGGGAGAAACAATCAGCCCCAGCATTTT
CDR3: CASKGAGRNNQPQHF

J: TRBJ1-3
D: NA
size: NA
length: 16
V: TRBV4-1
DNA: TGCGCCAGCAGCCAAGTGGTAGGATCGAATGGAAACACCATATATTTT
CDR3: CASSQVVGSNGNTIYF

J: TRBJ2-7
D: TRBD1
size: NA
length: 13
V: TRBV7-3
DNA: TGTGCCAGCAGTCAAGACAGGGAGAGCGAGCAGTACTTC
CDR3: CASSQDRESEQYF

J: TRBJ1-2
D: NA
size: NA
length: 13
V: TRBV30
DNA: TGTGCCTGGATCAGGGGCCAGAACTATGGCTACACCTTC
CDR3: CAWIRGQNYGYTF

J: TRBJ2-1
D: TRBD2
size: NA
length: 16
V: TRBV27
DNA: TGTGCCAGCAGTCCCCCGACTAGCTCTAAAGACGATGAGCAGTTCTTC
CDR3: CASSPPTSSKDDEQFF

J: TRBJ1-3
D: NA
size: few
length: 13
V: TRBV19
DNA: TGTGCCAGTAGAGTTGAAGCTGGAAACACCATATATTTT
CDR3: CASRVEAGNTIYF

J: TRBJ2-5
D: NA
size: few
length: 11
V: TRBV28
DNA: TGTGCCAGCAGCCTCGGGGAGACCCAGTACTTC
CDR3: CASSLGETQYF

J: TRBJ1-6
D: NA
size: NA
length: 16
V: TRBV4-1
DNA: TGCGCCAGCAGCCAAGCTCGTCCAGGGTACAATTCACCCCTCCACTTT
CDR3: CASSQARPGYNSPLHF

J: TRBJ2-3
D: TRBD2
size: NA
length: 15
V: TRBV7-2
DNA: TGTGCCAGCAGCTTAATAGCGGGAGCCCCGGATACGCAGTATTTT
CDR3: CASSLIAGAPDTQYF

J: TRBJ1-1
D: NA
size: NA
length: 12
V: TRBV6-6
DNA: TGTGCCAGCAGCCTCGGGGGGGCTGAAGCTTTCTTT
CDR3: CASSLGGAEAFF

J: TRBJ1-3
D: TRBD1
size: NA
length: 16
V: TRBV5-1
DNA: TGCGCCAGCAGTTGGGGACAGGCAACCTCTGGAAACACCATATATTTT
CDR3: CASSWGQATSGNTIYF

J: TRBJ2-7
D: TRBD1
size: NA
length: 13
V: TRBV4-2
DNA: TGTGCCAGCAGCTTGAACAGGGGTTTCGAGCAGTACTTC
CDR3: CASSLNRGFEQYF

J: TRBJ1-5
D: NA
size: NA
length: 14
V: TRBV6-6
DNA: TGTGCCAGCAGTTACCCCGAAGAAAATCAGCCCCAGCATTTT
CDR3: CASSYPEENQPQHF

J: TRBJ1-1
D: TRBD1
size: NA
length: 14
V: TRBV19
DNA: TGTGCCAGTAGTAAAGCAGGGGGCACCACTGAAGCTTTCTTT
CDR3: CASSKAGGTTEAFF

J: TRBJ2-5
D: NA
size: NA
length: 15
V: TRBV4-3
DNA: TGCGCCAGCAGCCCATTCCCGGACCTCCAAGAGACCCAGTACTTC
CDR3: CASSPFPDLQETQYF

J: TRBJ2-3
D: NA
size: NA
length: 14
V: TRBV19
DNA: TGTGCCAGTCAGGATGGTACCCGAACAGATACGCAGTATTTT
CDR3: CASQDGTRTDTQYF

J: TRBJ1-1
D: TRBD1
size: NA
length: 13
V: TRBV11-2
DNA: TGTGCCAGCAGCTTAGATCTGGACAGGGACGCTTTCTTT
CDR3: CASSLDLDRDAFF

J: TRBJ1-1
D: NA
size: NA
length: 14
V: TRBV6-5
DNA: TGTGCCAGCAGGAAGGCCCAGCTGAACACTGAAGCTTTCTTT
CDR3: CASRKAQLNTEAFF

J: TRBJ2-2
D: NA
size: NA
length: 15
V: TRBV10-1
DNA: TGCGCCAGCAGAGCAGGGTGGGACGGCACCGGGGAGCTGTTTTTT
CDR3: CASRAGWDGTGELFF

J: TRBJ1-2
D: NA
size: few
length: 12
V: TRBV5-8
DNA: TGTGCCAGCAGCTTGGTCGGACAGGGCTACACCTTC
CDR3: CASSLVGQGYTF

J: TRBJ1-1
D: TRBD1
size: NA
length: 14
V: TRBV11-2
DNA: TGTGCCAGCAGCTTGCGACAGGGAGGCACTGAAGCTTTCTTT
CDR3: CASSLRQGGTEAFF

J: TRBJ2-3
D: TRBD1
size: NA
length: 16
V: TRBV6-5
DNA: TGTGCCAGCAGTTACTCGCCGGGACAGGGCTCAAATACGCAGTATTTT
CDR3: CASSYSPGQGSNTQYF

J: TRBJ2-7
D: NA
size: NA
length: 16
V: TRBV7-9
DNA: TGTGCCAGCAGCTTAGGAATGGTGAAAAGCTCCTACGAGCAGTACTTC
CDR3: CASSLGMVKSSYEQYF

J: TRBJ2-2
D: TRBD1
size: few
length: 14
V: TRBV16
DNA: TGTGCCAGCAGCCCCCGGACAGGGGACGGGGAGCTGTTTTTT
CDR3: CASSPRTGDGELFF